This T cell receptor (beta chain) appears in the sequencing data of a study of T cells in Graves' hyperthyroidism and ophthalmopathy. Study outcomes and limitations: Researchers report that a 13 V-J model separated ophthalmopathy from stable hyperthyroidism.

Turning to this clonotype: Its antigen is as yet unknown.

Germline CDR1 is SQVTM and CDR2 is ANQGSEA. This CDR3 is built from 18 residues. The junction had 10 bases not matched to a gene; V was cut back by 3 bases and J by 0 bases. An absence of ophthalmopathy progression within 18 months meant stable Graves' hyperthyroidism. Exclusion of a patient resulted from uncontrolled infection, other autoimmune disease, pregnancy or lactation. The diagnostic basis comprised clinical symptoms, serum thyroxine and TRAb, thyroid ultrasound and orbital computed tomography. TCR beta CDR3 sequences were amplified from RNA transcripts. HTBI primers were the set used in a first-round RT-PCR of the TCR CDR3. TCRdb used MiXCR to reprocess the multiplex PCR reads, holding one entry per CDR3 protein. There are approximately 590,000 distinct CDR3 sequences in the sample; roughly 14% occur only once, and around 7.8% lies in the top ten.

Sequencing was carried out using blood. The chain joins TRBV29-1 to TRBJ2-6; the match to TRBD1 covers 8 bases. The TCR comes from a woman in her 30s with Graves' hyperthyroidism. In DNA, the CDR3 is TGCAGCGTTGATGCCAGGGGGCCGGGGGACTCTGGGGCCAACGTCCTGACTTTC. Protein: CSVDARGPGDSGANVLTF. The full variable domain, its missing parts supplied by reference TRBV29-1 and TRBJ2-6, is SAVISQKPSRDICQRGTSLTIQCQVDSQVTMMFWYRQQPGQSLTLIATANQGSEATYESGFVIDKFPISRPNLTFSTLTVSNMSPEDSSIYLCSVDARGPGDSGANVLTFGAGSRLTVL.